The rows below give T cell receptor beta chains drawn from one sample of a study of tumor-infiltrating lymphocytes in primary liver carcinoma. TCRdb reanalysed the multiplex PCR reads using MiXCR and keeps one entry per CDR3 protein. This sample yields 90,000 to 150,000 distinct CDR3 sequences, of which less than 75% are seen a single time; more than 8% belongs to the top ten. Source material: tumor-adjacent normal liver tissue. These receptors were obtained from a woman in her fifties or sixties with primary liver carcinoma and hepatitis B virus infection. Each CDR3 is given with its conserved first and last residue. A D gene is named only where the DNA matches it firmly. Expanded clones get a size class; other rows say once, few or many, or leave the size out.

>many|TRBJ2-2|-|TRBV5-5
TGTGCCAGCAGCTTTGGAGGGGGGAACGTCGGGGAGCTGTTTTTT
CASSFGGGNVGELFF
>-|TRBJ1-1|-|TRBV5-4
TGTGCCAGCAGCCGGGAAACAGGAAACTCCTTAGCAGCTTCCTTT
CASSRETGNSLAASF
>-|TRBJ1-5|-|TRBV30
TGTGCCTGGGGACTTACAGGAGCCCATCAGACCCAGCATTTT
CAWGLTGAHQTQHF
>many|TRBJ2-5|TRBD2|TRBV5-1
TGCGCCAGCAGCTTGGCTGCGGGAGGGGCGGAAGAGACCCAGTACTTC
CASSLAAGGAEETQYF
>few|TRBJ2-7|-|TRBV20-1
TGCAGTGCCCCGCCTAGCCTCTACGAGCAGTACTTC
CSAPPSLYEQYF
>-|TRBJ2-7|TRBD1|TRBV6-1
TGTGCCAGCGGCTGGGACAGACCCTATGAGCAGTACTTC
CASGWDRPYEQYF
>medium-sized|TRBJ1-1|-|TRBV11-2
TGTGCCAGCAGCCCTAGTTTGAACACTGAAGCTTTCTTT
CASSPSLNTEAFF
>-|TRBJ1-2|-|TRBV6-5
TGTGCCAGCAACCCATGGTTAGGTGACTACACCTTC
CASNPWLGDYTF
>-|TRBJ1-2|TRBD1|TRBV6-6
TGTGTCAGCAGTTACGGTGGACAGGGAGAGGGTGGATACACCTTC
CVSSYGGQGEGGYTF
>medium-sized|TRBJ2-4|-|TRBV12-3/TRBV12-4
TGTGCCAGCAGCCCAGGGAGTGCAAACATTCAGTACTTC
CASSPGSANIQYF
>-|TRBJ1-1|TRBD1|TRBV12-3/TRBV12-4
TGTGCCAGCAGTTTTAGCACAGGGGGCCTAACTGAAGCTCTCTTT
CASSFSTGGLTEALF
>-|TRBJ1-2|-|TRBV6-6
TGTGCCAGCGTCCCGATAGGGGTGGATGGCCACATCTTC
CASVPIGVDGHIF
>-|TRBJ2-1|TRBD2|TRBV10-3
TGTGCCATCAGCCTAGCGGGACGGTCCTACAATGAGCAGTCCTTC
CAISLAGRSYNEQSF
>-|TRBJ2-7|-|TRBV21-1
TGTGTCAGCAGCAGCTTATTAATTGGGGTACTAGCGGGAGGGCCCTACGAGCAGTACTTC
CVSSSLLIGVLAGGPYEQYF
>-|TRBJ1-1|-|TRBV29-1
TGCAGCTTCAGCCGTGAGGTTGAAGCTATCTTT
CSFSREVEAIF
>-|TRBJ2-5|-|TRBV5-1
TGCGCCAGCAGCTGGCAGGGAAACGGAGAGACCAAGTACTTC
CASSWQGNGETKYF
>-|TRBJ1-1|-|TRBV12-3/TRBV12-4
TGTGCCAGCAGCCCCTGGGGAGGATACACTGAAGCTTTCTTT
CASSPWGGYTEAFF
>-|TRBJ2-7|-|TRBV28
TGTGCCAGCACCTCATTAGCCCCCTGCTACGAGCAGTACTTC
CASTSLAPCYEQYF
>many|TRBJ2-5|-|TRBV12-3/TRBV12-4
TGTGCCAGCAGTTTAGCGCGCAGACAAGAGACCCAGTACTTC
CASSLARRQETQYF
>-|TRBJ2-7|TRBD2|TRBV5-1
TGCACCAGCAGCTTAATATTAGCGGGAGGCTCCTACGAGCAGTACTTC
CTSSLILAGGSYEQYF
>-|TRBJ2-3|TRBD2|TRBV7-8
TGTGCCAGCAGCTCAAGACTAGCGGGTCATAGAGATACGCAGTATTTC
CASSSRLAGHRDTQYF
>-|TRBJ2-7|-|TRBV6-1
TGTGCCAGCAGTGAAGTAAGAGGGTTCGAGCAGTACTTC
CASSEVRGFEQYF
>-|TRBJ2-2|-|TRBV6-1
TGTGCCAGCAGCGTGTCCAACGCCGGGGAGCTGTTTTTT
CASSVSNAGELFF
>-|TRBJ1-2|-|TRBV5-8
TGTGCCAGCAACTTGGCGGACGGACCCTTTTCCTATGGCTACACCTTC
CASNLADGPFSYGYTF
>many|TRBJ2-5|-|TRBV28
TGTGCCAGCAGTTTACCTGTAGCGTTGGGGCAAGAGACCCAGTACTTC
CASSLPVALGQETQYF